The entry below describes one T cell receptor beta chain. Its antigen remains unknown. Every single donor gave one heparinised blood draw, and these averaged approximately 110 mL. Populations obtained by sorting all exceeded 98% purity. This specimen belongs to a study of beta chain features in type 1 diabetes. Expressed TCRB transcripts were sequenced because the entire RNA isolate underwent reverse transcription. The protocol was immunoSEQ multiplex PCR, while the TCRdb copy is restricted to in-frame clones and leaves out a portion. The sample has 200,000 to 250,000 clones; 9.6% are singletons. Findings of the study overall: Moderately but significantly shorter TCRB CDR3s were found in Type 1 diabetes patients in all four CD4+ subsets.

The source material was naive CD4+ T cells from blood. This clonotype originated in a woman between 18 and 29 years old in good health.

The CDR3 coding sequence is TGTGCCAGCAGTGAATATTTTAGGGGCAAACATGGCTACACCTTC. Protein sequence: CASSEYFRGKHGYTF. The rearrangement joins TRBV25-1 to TRBJ1-2, with a weak D call TRBD1 (5 bases). The CDR3 extends over 15 amino acids. Germline CDR1 and CDR2: MGHDK and SYGVNS. V gave up 0 bases and J gave up 6 bases, with 14 bases separating them.